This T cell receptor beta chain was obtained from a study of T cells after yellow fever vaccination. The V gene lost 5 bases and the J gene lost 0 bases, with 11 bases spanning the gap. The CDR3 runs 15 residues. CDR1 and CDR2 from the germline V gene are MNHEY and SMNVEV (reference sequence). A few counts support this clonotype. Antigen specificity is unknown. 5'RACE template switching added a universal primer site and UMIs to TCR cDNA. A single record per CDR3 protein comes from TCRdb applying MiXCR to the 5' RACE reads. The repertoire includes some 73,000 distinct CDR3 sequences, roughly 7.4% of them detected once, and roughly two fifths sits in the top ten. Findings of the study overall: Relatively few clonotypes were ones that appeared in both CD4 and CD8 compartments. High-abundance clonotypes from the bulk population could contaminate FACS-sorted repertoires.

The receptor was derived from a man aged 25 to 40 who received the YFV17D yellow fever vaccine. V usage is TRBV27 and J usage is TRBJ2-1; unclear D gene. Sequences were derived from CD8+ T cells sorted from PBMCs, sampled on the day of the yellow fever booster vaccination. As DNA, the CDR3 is TGTGCCAGCAGTGGGATCTACAGCTCCTACAATGAGCAGTTCTTC. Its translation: CASSGIYSSYNEQFF.